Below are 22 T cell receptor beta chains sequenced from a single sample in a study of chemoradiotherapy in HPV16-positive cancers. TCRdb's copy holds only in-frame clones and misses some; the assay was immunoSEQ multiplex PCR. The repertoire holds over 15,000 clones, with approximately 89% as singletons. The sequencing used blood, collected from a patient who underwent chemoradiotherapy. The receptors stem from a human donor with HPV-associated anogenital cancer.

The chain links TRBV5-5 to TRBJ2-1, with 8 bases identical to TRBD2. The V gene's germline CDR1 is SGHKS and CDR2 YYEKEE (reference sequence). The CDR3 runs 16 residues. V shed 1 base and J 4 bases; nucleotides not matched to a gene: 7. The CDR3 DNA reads TGTGCCAGCAGCTTGCGGACTAGCTCCATATACAATGAGCAGTTCTTC. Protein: CASSLRTSSIYNEQFF.

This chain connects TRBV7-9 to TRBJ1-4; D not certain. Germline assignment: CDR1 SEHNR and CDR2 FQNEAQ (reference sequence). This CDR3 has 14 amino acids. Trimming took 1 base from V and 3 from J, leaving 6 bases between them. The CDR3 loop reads CASSLGAANEKLFF. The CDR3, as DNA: TGTGCCAGCAGCTTAGGGGCGGCTAATGAAAAACTGTTTTTT.

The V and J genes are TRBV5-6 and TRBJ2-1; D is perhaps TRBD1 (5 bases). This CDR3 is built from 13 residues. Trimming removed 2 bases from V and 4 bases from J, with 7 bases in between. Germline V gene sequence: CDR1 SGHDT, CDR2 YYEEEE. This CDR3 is CASSFDRYNEQFF. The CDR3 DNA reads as TGTGCCAGCAGCTTCGACAGATACAATGAGCAGTTCTTC.

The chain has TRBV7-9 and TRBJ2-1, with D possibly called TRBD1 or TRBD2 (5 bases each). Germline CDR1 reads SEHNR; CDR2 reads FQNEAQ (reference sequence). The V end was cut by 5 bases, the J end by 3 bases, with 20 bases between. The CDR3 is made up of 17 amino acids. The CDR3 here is CASSPGTEKANYNEQFF. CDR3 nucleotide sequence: TGTGCCAGCAGCCCCGGGACGGAAAAAGCCAACTACAATGAGCAGTTCTTC.

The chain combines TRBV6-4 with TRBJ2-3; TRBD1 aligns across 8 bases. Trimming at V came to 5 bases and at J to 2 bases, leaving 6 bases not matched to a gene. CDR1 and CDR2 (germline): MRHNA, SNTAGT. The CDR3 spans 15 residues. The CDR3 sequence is CASSSGQGLTDTQYF. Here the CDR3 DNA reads TGTGCCAGCAGTTCAGGACAGGGTCTCACAGATACGCAGTATTTT.

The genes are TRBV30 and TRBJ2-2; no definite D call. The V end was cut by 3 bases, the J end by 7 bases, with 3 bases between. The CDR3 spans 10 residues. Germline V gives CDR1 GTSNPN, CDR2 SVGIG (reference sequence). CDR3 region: CAWSFGELFF. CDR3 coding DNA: TGTGCCTGGAGCTTCGGGGAGCTGTTTTTT.

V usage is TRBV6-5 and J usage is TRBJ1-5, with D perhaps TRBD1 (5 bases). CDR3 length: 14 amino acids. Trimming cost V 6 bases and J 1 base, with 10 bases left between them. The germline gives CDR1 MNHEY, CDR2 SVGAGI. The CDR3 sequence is CASRSGGSNQPQHF. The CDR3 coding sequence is TGTGCCAGCAGGTCCGGGGGAAGCAATCAGCCCCAGCATTTT.

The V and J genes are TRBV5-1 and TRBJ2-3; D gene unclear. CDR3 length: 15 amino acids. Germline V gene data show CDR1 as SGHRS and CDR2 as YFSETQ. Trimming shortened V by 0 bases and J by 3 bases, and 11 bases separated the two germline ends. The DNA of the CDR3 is TGCGCCAGCAGCTTGGTCCGGGCCGTAACAGATACGCAGTATTTT. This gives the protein CASSLVRAVTDTQYF.

The CDR3 here is CASSESNRDVYNEQFF. CDR3 nucleotides: TGTGCCAGCAGTGAGTCAAATCGGGACGTATACAATGAGCAGTTCTTC. The V call is TRBV2, the J call TRBJ2-1, with D tentatively TRBD1 or TRBD2 (5 bases each). CDR3 length: 16 amino acids. Trimming stripped 3 bases from V and 4 bases from J, with 16 bases between. Germline V CDR1 and CDR2: SNHLY, FYNNEI.

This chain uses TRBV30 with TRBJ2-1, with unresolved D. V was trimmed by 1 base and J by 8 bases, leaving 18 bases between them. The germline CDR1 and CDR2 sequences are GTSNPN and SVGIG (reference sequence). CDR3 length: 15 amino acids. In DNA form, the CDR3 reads TGTGCCTGGAGTGCGGACCTCCCTGCGGACGATGAGCAGTTCTTC. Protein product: CAWSADLPADDEQFF.

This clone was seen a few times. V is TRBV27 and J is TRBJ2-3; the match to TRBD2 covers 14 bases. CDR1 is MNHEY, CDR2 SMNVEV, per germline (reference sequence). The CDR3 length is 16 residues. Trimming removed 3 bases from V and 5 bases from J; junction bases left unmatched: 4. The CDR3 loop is CASSFRLAGGRDTQYF. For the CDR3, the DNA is TGTGCCAGCAGTTTTCGACTAGCGGGGGGGAGAGATACGCAGTATTTT.

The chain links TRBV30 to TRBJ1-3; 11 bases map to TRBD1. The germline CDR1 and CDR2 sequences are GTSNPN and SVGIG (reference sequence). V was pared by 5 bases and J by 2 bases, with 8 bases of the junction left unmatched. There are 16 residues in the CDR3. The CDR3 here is CAWSTGTGGTGNTIYF. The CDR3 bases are TGTGCCTGGTCAACCGGGACAGGGGGAACTGGAAACACCATATATTTT.

The CDR3 spells CASSPGNTEAFF. In DNA, the CDR3 is TGTGCCAGCTCACCCGGGAACACTGAAGCTTTCTTT. This chain uses TRBV18 with TRBJ1-1, with unresolved D. CDR1 is KGHSH and CDR2 is LQKENI in the germline V gene. Trimming cost V 3 bases and J 1 base, with 3 bases left between them. This CDR3 has 12 residues.

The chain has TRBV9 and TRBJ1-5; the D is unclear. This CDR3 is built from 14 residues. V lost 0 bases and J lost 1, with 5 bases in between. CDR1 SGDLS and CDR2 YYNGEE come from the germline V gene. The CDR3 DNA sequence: TGTGCCAGCAGCGTAGATGTCAGCAATCAGCCCCAGCATTTT. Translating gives CASSVDVSNQPQHF.

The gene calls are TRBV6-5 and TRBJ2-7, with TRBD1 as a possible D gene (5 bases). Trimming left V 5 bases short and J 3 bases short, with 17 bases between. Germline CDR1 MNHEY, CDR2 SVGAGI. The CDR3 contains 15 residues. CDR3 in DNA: TGTGCCAGCAGTCCCCAGGTAGGCAGGGTCTACGAGCAGTACTTC. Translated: CASSPQVGRVYEQYF.

The CDR3 region has the DNA TGTGCCAGCAGTTTAGGGAAGTCGACAGGGTATGGCTACACCTTC. Encoded protein: CASSLGKSTGYGYTF. The chain couples TRBV6-5 to TRBJ1-2; 7 positions match TRBD1. Germline V gene lookup returns CDR1 MNHEY and CDR2 SVGAGI. J was trimmed by 5 bases and V by 4 bases; bases with no gene match: 10. The CDR3 totals 15 residues.

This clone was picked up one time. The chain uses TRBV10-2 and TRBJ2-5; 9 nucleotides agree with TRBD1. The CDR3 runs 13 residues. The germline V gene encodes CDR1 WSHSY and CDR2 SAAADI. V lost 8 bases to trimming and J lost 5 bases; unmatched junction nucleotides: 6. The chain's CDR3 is CASRQGGGETQYF. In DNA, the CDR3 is TGCGCCAGCCGACAGGGGGGAGGTGAGACCCAGTACTTC.

DNA for the CDR3: TGTGCCAGCAGCGTAACCCCCTCCGGCAGGGTGGCGACTGAAGCTTTCTTT. The encoded protein is CASSVTPSGRVATEAFF. The chain uses TRBV9 and TRBJ1-1, with D possibly being TRBD1 (5 bases). The CDR3 covers 17 residues. CDR1 is SGDLS and CDR2 is YYNGEE in the germline V gene. V shed 1 base and J shed 5 bases, with 21 bases lying between them.

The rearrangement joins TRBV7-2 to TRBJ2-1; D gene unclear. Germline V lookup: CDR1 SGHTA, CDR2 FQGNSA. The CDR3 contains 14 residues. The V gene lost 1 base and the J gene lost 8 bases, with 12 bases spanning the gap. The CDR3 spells CASSLVGSGDEQFF. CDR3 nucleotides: TGTGCCAGCAGCTTAGTAGGCTCTGGGGATGAGCAGTTCTTC.

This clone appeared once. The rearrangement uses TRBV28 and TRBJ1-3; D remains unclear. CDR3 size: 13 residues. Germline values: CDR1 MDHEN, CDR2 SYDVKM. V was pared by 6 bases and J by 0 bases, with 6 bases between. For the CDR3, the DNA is TGTGCCAGCAGACAAACCTCTGGAAACACCATATATTTT. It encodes CASRQTSGNTIYF.

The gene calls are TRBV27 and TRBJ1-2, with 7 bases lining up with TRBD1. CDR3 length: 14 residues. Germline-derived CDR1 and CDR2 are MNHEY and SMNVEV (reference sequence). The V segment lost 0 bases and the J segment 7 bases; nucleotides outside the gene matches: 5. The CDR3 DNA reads TGTGCCAGCAGTTTATCCGGACAGGTGCCTGGCTACACCTTC. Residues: CASSLSGQVPGYTF.

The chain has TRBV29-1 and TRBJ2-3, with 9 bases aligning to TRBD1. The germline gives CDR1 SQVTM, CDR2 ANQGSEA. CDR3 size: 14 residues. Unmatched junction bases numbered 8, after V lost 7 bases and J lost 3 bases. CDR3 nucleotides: TGCAGCGCCGCACAGGGGGCTAGGACAGATACGCAGTATTTT. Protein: CSAAQGARTDTQYF.